Sequencing of this T cell receptor (beta chain) was carried out in a study of preoperative IRX-2 immunotherapy in early breast cancer. Treatment: preoperative locoregional IRX-2 cytokine immunotherapy. CDR1 is SGHTA, CDR2 FQGNSA, per germline. This CDR3 is 13 amino acids long. The ends were cut back, 4 bases at V and 14 bases at J, with 18 bases in the middle. Clones were read by immunoSEQ multiplex PCR, and TCRdb kept only the in-frame ones, dropping some. The table records roughly 14,000 clones, approximately 91% of them present only once. This clone was seen just once. The chain joins TRBV7-2 to TRBJ2-1; D is perhaps TRBD2 (6 bases). Sampling was conducted from a patient treated with IRX-2 immunotherapy. The receptor was isolated from a human donor with breast cancer. CDR3 residues: CASSSALGWGEFF. In DNA, the CDR3 is TGTGCCAGCAGCTCCGCTTTGGGCTGGGGGGAGTTCTTC.